Included here is one T cell receptor (beta chain) sequence, with context. The CDR3 length is 14 residues. Germline CDR1 PRHDT, CDR2 FYEKMQ (reference sequence). With V trimmed by 7 bases and J by 4 bases, 5 bases remained unmatched. The table came from immunoSEQ multiplex PCR; TCRdb's copy has only in-frame clones and leaves some out. The table lists approximately 150,000 clones, around 94% of them singletons. This specimen belongs to a study of T cell responses to AZD1222 COVID-19 vaccine. The sequence was collected from an adult in good health. Specimen: peripheral blood, collected on day 0 of AZD1222 vaccination. The chain couples TRBV13 to TRBJ1-2; 11 bases fit TRBD1. CDR3 in amino acids: CASNLGQGGYGYTF. The CDR3 bases are TGTGCCAGCAACTTGGGACAGGGGGGCTATGGCTACACCTTC.